The 11 T cell receptor beta chains listed next were all sequenced from one sample in a study of T cell repertoires in ileal Crohn's disease. Described time point: neoterminal ileum biopsy at postoperative endoscopy, about 6 months after surgery. Profiling relied on immunoSEQ multiplex PCR, and the TCRdb table lists in-frame clones only, not all of them. The data hold more than 10,000 clones, with approximately 81% observed a single time. Sequencing was carried out using ileal tissue. These TCRs come from an adult with Crohn's disease.

This chain uses TRBV5-1 with TRBJ1-2; no definite D call. V lost 4 bases and J 4 bases, leaving 11 bases between the germline ends. The CDR3 is 13 residues long. From germline, CDR1 is SGHRS and CDR2 YFSETQ. The CDR3 DNA reads as TGCGCCAGCAGCCCCCTTCGGGGCTATGGCTACACCTTC. Protein product: CASSPLRGYGYTF.

The CDR3 DNA reads TGCGCCAGCAGCCCGGGACAGGAAAGTTCACCCCTCCACTTT. Protein: CASSPGQESSPLHF. The V gene is TRBV5-1, the J gene TRBJ1-6, with TRBD1 matching over 8 bases. Trimming removed 4 bases from V and 9 bases from J; junction bases left unmatched: 6. CDR1 SGHRS and CDR2 YFSETQ come from the germline V gene. CDR3 length equals 14 residues.

The V call is TRBV7-8, the J call TRBJ1-1; 8 bases line up with TRBD1. V shed 5 bases, J shed 4 bases, and the junction held 9 bases outside the gene matches. This CDR3 region has 15 residues. Germline-derived CDR1 and CDR2 are SGHVS and FQNEAQ. This chain's CDR3 is CASSTRTGTVTEAFF. Written as DNA, the CDR3 is TGTGCCAGCAGCACCCGGACAGGGACTGTCACTGAAGCTTTCTTT.

V usage is TRBV9 and J usage is TRBJ2-7; TRBD2 matches 8 bases. Germline CDR1 and CDR2: SGDLS and YYNGEE. CDR3 length equals 16 residues. Trimming cost V 0 bases and J 2 bases; bases outside gene matches: 7. CDR3 coding DNA: TGTGCCAGCAGCGTAGAGGCGAGTAGCGGGGCCTACGAGCAGTACTTC. Translated: CASSVEASSGAYEQYF.

This sequence joins TRBV5-1 and TRBJ2-1; TRBD1 matches 10 bases. The germline V gene encodes CDR1 SGHRS and CDR2 YFSETQ. The CDR3 is made up of 19 amino acids. Trimming took 4 bases from V and 0 from J; bases not matched to a gene: 13. CDR3 sequence (DNA): TGCGCCAGCAGCCAAACGGGACAGGGGTTTCCTAGCTCCTACAATGAGCAGTTCTTC. Protein sequence: CASSQTGQGFPSSYNEQFF.

The chain joins TRBV5-1 to TRBJ2-7, with 10 nucleotides matching TRBD2. Trimming removed 0 bases from V and 2 bases from J; junction bases left unmatched: 2. Per germline, CDR1 SGHRS and CDR2 YFSETQ. This CDR3 has 15 amino acids. DNA of the CDR3: TGCGCCAGCAGCTTGGCACTAGCGGGAACCTACGAGCAGTACTTC. Its translation is CASSLALAGTYEQYF.

The chain carries TRBV4-1 and TRBJ2-3; TRBD2 is a possible D gene (6 bases). CDR3 length: 18 residues. The V end lost 0 bases, the J end lost 2 bases, and 18 bases lay between the germline ends. The germline V gene encodes CDR1 MGHRA and CDR2 YSYEKL. CDR3 in amino acids: CASSQDTRVSGPTDTQYF. The CDR3 DNA follows: TGCGCCAGCAGCCAAGATACCCGAGTTAGCGGACCCACAGATACGCAGTATTTT.

The V gene is TRBV21-1, the J gene TRBJ1-2. TRBV21-1 constitutes a pseudogene. CDR3 length equals 11 residues. CDR3 sequence: CASSRDYGYTF. CDR3 sequence (DNA): TGTGCCAGCAGTCGGGACTATGGCTACACCTTC.

This clone was observed a single time. V usage is TRBV14 and J usage is TRBJ1-2; TRBD1 is a possible D gene (6 bases). The CDR3 has 13 residues. From germline, CDR1 is SGHDN and CDR2 FVKESK. The V end was cut by 4 bases, the J end by 6 bases, with 12 bases between. DNA for the CDR3: TGTGCCAGCAGCCGCCGGACAGCTGATGGCTACACCTTC. Translation gives CASSRRTADGYTF.

This sequence joins TRBV9 and TRBJ1-2, with a possible D match to TRBD1 (5 bases). The CDR3 is 13 residues long. Germline lookup yields CDR1 SGDLS and CDR2 YYNGEE. V was pared by 3 bases and J by 8 bases, with 14 bases between. This CDR3 is CASSARDAGGYTF. In DNA form, the CDR3 reads TGTGCCAGCAGCGCCCGGGACGCGGGAGGCTACACCTTC.

This clone was seen only once. The V and J genes are TRBV6-5 and TRBJ1-1; D perhaps matches TRBD1 (5 bases). Trimming stripped 0 bases from V and 7 bases from J, with 12 bases between. Per germline, CDR1 MNHEY and CDR2 SVGAGI. This CDR3 spans 14 amino acids. The CDR3, as DNA: TGTGCCAGCAGTTACTCGGGCCGGGGGGATGAAGCTTTCTTT. Protein product: CASSYSGRGDEAFF.